This T cell receptor beta chain was documented in a study of blood T cell repertoires in COVID-19. This CDR3 region has 13 residues. Unmatched junction bases numbered 5, after V lost 7 bases and J lost 0 bases. Germline CDR1 and CDR2: SQVTM and ANQGSEA. Generated by immunoSEQ multiplex PCR, the TCRdb table keeps only in-frame clones and is missing some. The sample has 120,000 to 150,000 clones, roughly 84% seen once. What was sequenced was peripheral blood. This chain links TRBV29-1 with TRBJ2-7; 8 positions agree with TRBD1. This receptor was obtained from a human donor with acute or convalescent COVID-19. The donor label of this sample is uncertain. CDR3 sequence: CSARTGNSYEQYF. The CDR3 DNA sequence: TGCAGCGCTCGGACAGGGAACTCCTACGAGCAGTACTTC.